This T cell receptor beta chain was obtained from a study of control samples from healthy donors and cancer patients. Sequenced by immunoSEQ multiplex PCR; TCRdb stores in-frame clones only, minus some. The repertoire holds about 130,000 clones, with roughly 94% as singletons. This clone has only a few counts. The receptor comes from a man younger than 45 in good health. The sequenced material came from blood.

The CDR3 protein is CASSYGRNYGYTF. CDR3 bases: TGTGCCAGCAGTTACGGCAGAAACTATGGCTACACCTTC. The chain uses TRBV6-2 or TRBV6-3 and TRBJ1-2; the D is unclear. Germline V lookup: CDR1 MNHEY, CDR2 SVGEGT. The CDR3 has 13 amino acids. The V and J ends lost 2 bases and 2 bases respectively, with 6 bases between them.